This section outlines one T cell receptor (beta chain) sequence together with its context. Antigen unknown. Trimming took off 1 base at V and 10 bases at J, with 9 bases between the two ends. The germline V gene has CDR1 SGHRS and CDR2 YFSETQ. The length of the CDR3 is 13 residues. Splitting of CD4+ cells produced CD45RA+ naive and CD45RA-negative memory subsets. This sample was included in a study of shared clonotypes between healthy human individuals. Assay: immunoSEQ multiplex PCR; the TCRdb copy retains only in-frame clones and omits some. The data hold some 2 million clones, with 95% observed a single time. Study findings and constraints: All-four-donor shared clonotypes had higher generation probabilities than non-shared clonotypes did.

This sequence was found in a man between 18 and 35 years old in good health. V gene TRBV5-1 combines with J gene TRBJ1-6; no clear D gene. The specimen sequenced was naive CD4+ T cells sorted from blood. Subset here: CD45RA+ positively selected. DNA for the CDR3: TGCGCCAGCAGCTTGAACGGCGGCTCACCCCTCCACTTT. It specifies CASSLNGGSPLHF.